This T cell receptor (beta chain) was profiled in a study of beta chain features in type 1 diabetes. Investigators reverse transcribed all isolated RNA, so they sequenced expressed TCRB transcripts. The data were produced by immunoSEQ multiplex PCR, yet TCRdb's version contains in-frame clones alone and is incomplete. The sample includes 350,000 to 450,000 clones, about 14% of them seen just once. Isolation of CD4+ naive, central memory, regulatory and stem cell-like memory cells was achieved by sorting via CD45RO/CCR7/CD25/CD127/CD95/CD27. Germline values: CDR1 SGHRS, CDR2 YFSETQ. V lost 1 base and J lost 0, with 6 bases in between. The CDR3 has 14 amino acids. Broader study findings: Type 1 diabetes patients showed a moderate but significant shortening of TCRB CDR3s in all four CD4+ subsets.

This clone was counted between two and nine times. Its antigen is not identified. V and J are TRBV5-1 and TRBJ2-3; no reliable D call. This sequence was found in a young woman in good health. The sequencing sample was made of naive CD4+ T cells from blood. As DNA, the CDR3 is TGCGCCAGCAGCTTGAGAGCAAGCACAGATACGCAGTATTTT. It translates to CASSLRASTDTQYF.